These 23 T cell receptor beta chains share one sample of origin, sequenced in a study of blood T cell repertoires in COVID-19. TCRdb's table, derived via immunoSEQ multiplex PCR, lists solely in-frame clones and lacks some. Among around 68,000 clones listed, roughly 80% were seen once. Sequencing was carried out using peripheral blood. The receptor set was obtained from a human donor in a cohort sampled during active COVID-19.

This sequence joins TRBV27 and TRBJ1-1; the match to TRBD1 covers 9 bases. Trimming cost V 6 bases and J 2 bases; bases outside gene matches: 10. Per the germline V gene, CDR1 is MNHEY and CDR2 is SMNVEV (reference sequence). This CDR3 contains 16 residues. CDR3 in amino acids: CASRGNRGRKNTEAFF. As DNA, the CDR3 is TGTGCCAGCAGAGGCAACAGGGGGCGTAAAAACACTGAAGCTTTCTTT.

V usage is TRBV19 and J usage is TRBJ1-5; possibly TRBD1 for D (6 bases). From germline, CDR1 is LNHDA and CDR2 SQIVND (reference sequence). The CDR3 is made up of 15 amino acids. Trimming pared 2 bases from V and 4 bases from J, leaving 12 bases between. CDR3 amino acids: CASSIPGGLNQPQHF. CDR3 coding DNA: TGTGCCAGTAGTATACCGGGGGGGCTGAATCAGCCCCAGCATTTT.

This clone showed up just a few times. V is TRBV14 and J is TRBJ2-3; TRBD1 aligns across 9 bases. Trimming at V came to 4 bases and at J to 6 bases, leaving 14 bases not matched to a gene. Germline assignment: CDR1 SGHDN and CDR2 FVKESK. The CDR3 contains 17 residues. CDR3 loop: CASSPIGQGLPADTQYF. The CDR3 DNA sequence: TGTGCCAGCAGCCCTATAGGACAGGGGCTTCCTGCTGATACGCAGTATTTT.

The chain is built from TRBV6-4 and TRBJ1-5; D not certain. This CDR3 is 13 amino acids long. CDR1 is MRHNA and CDR2 is SNTAGT in the germline V gene. V was trimmed by 3 bases and J by 7 bases, leaving 10 bases between them. CDR3 bases: TGTGCCAGCAGTGAAACAGTCGCGCAGCCCCAGCATTTT. Protein product: CASSETVAQPQHF.

The chain recombines TRBV5-1 with TRBJ1-6; D ambiguous. Trimming cost V 3 bases and J 11 bases, with 15 bases left between them. Germline V gene data show CDR1 as SGHRS and CDR2 as YFSETQ. The CDR3 is made up of 14 amino acids. DNA of the CDR3: TGCGCCAGCAGCTATGAGGGTCCGCTGCCACCCCTCCACTTT. Translating gives CASSYEGPLPPLHF.

The rearrangement joins TRBV19 to TRBJ1-1; D is unresolved. The CDR3 runs to 15 residues. Germline V gene data show CDR1 as LNHDA and CDR2 as SQIVND (reference sequence). The V end was cut by 3 bases, the J end by 4 bases, with 15 bases between. The CDR3 nucleotides read TGTGCCAGTAGTATCGATATCCTGCGGGCCACTGAAGCTTTCTTT. The encoded protein is CASSIDILRATEAFF.

This clone was picked up a small number of times. The CDR3 bases are TGTGCCAGCAGTGACCTCCTAGGGACAGGGGTCCACTTT. Its translation: CASSDLLGTGVHF. The chain joins TRBV6-1 to TRBJ1-6, with 10 nucleotides matching TRBD1. V lost 3 bases to trimming and J lost 17 bases; unmatched junction nucleotides: 7. The CDR3 totals 13 residues. Looked up from germline, CDR1 is MNHNS and CDR2 is SASEGT.

The chain carries TRBV30 and TRBJ1-6; D remains ambiguous. The germline V gene has CDR1 GTSNPN and CDR2 SVGIG (reference sequence). The V end was cut by 2 bases, the J end by 10 bases, with 9 bases between. This CDR3 has 12 amino acids. The DNA for the CDR3 is TGTGCCTGGAGTTATACAAAGTCACCCCTCCACTTT. It is translated as CAWSYTKSPLHF.

This chain links TRBV7-7 with TRBJ1-3; the D gene is possibly TRBD1 (6 bases). This CDR3 has 15 amino acids. Trimming took 5 bases from V and 4 from J, leaving 15 bases between them. Germline CDR1 SSHAT, CDR2 FNYEAQ (reference sequence). CDR3 DNA sequence: TGTGCCAGCAGCCTAGATCAGGGGCCCGGAAACACCATATATTTT. Translated, it gives CASSLDQGPGNTIYF.

The gene calls are TRBV18 and TRBJ2-3, with D uncertain. Germline lookup yields CDR1 KGHSH and CDR2 LQKENI. This CDR3 has 11 residues. With 8 bases removed from V and 2 bases from J, the gap between germline ends came to 5 bases. CDR3 in DNA: TGTGCCAGCCTACTCACAGATACGCAGTATTTT. Translated, it gives CASLLTDTQYF. The whole variable domain, remainder taken from reference TRBV18 and TRBJ2-3, is NAGVMQNPRHLVRRRGQEARLRCSPMKGHSHVYWYRQLPEEGLKFMVYLQKENIIDESGMPKERFSAEFPKEGPSILRIQQVVRGDSAAYFCASLLTDTQYFGPGTRLTVL.

The rearrangement uses TRBV10-3 and TRBJ2-2, with TRBD1 matching 11 bases. The CDR3 contains 14 residues. V shed 9 bases, J shed 6 bases, and the junction held 6 bases outside the gene matches. CDR1 and CDR2 (germline): ENHRY, SYGVKD. The CDR3 protein is CAIPGQGVSGELFF. The CDR3 bases are TGTGCCATTCCGGGACAGGGGGTCTCCGGGGAGCTGTTTTTT.

This chain links TRBV5-1 with TRBJ2-4; 11 bases are shared with TRBD1. The J segment lost 10 bases and the V segment lost 6 bases, leaving 6 bases of the junction unmatched. Germline V lookup: CDR1 SGHRS, CDR2 YFSETQ. This CDR3 region has 13 residues. The CDR3 DNA reads TGCGCCAGCACCCCAGGACAGGGGGCGATTCAGTACTTC. Protein product: CASTPGQGAIQYF.

The rearrangement uses TRBV29-1 and TRBJ2-1, with 10 bases identical to TRBD1. Germline V gene lookup returns CDR1 SQVTM and CDR2 ANQGSEA. This CDR3 is 13 amino acids long. The J segment lost 9 bases and the V segment lost 7 bases, leaving 9 bases of the junction unmatched. CDR3 nucleotide sequence: TGCAGCGGGCCCGGGACAGGGGAGGGTGAGCAGTTCTTC. Protein product: CSGPGTGEGEQFF.

The V and J genes are TRBV3-1 (or the pseudogene TRBV3-2) and TRBJ2-3; 7 bases are a match to TRBD1. The V gene end was trimmed by 4 bases and the J gene end by 3 bases; junction bases not matched to a gene: 7. The CDR3 spans 15 residues. Per the germline V gene, CDR1 is LGHDT and CDR2 is YNNKEL (reference sequence). CDR3 loop: CASSRQGQTTDTQYF. Here the CDR3 DNA reads TGTGCCAGCAGCCGGCAGGGACAGACAACAGATACGCAGTATTTT.

The CDR3 is CASSPKTGLSGPQHF. CDR3 in DNA: TGTGCCAGCAGCCCAAAGACAGGCCTGTCCGGGCCCCAGCATTTT. V gene TRBV5-5 combines with J gene TRBJ1-5; weak D call: TRBD1 (6 bases). Deletions cut 4 bases from V and 9 bases from J, with 20 bases between. Germline CDR1 SGHKS, CDR2 YYEKEE (reference sequence). This CDR3 comprises 15 residues.

This sequence joins TRBV7-9 and TRBJ2-2, with D perhaps TRBD2 (6 bases). The CDR3 is 13 amino acids. Germline V gene lookup returns CDR1 SEHNR and CDR2 FQNEAQ (reference sequence). Trimming took off 11 bases at V and 3 bases at J, with 13 bases between the two ends. Written as DNA, the CDR3 is TGTGCCTCACGGGACTTTTACACCGGGGAGCTGTTTTTT. As protein: CASRDFYTGELFF.

The V gene is TRBV19, the J gene TRBJ1-2; unclear D gene. Between the trimmed V and J ends, which lost 3 bases and 2 bases, there was a span of 7 bases. This CDR3 spans 13 amino acids. In germline, CDR1 is LNHDA, CDR2 SQIVND (reference sequence). The CDR3 region has the DNA TGTGCCAGTAGTATCTCTAGAAACTATGGCTACACCTTC. As protein: CASSISRNYGYTF.

This clone was detected only once. The chain employs TRBV2 and TRBJ1-2, with 9 positions matching TRBD1. This CDR3 has 14 amino acids. CDR1 and CDR2 (germline): SNHLY, FYNNEI. V lost 4 bases and J lost 9; bases outside the gene matches: 9. Written as DNA, the CDR3 is TGTGCCAGCAGTGTTCTTAGGACAGGGGACCGCTACACCTTC. Protein sequence: CASSVLRTGDRYTF.

This clone was seen only a few times. The chain carries TRBV7-9 and TRBJ1-3; unclear D gene. The V end was cut by 5 bases, the J end by 7 bases, with 12 bases between. The CDR3 loop spans 13 amino acids. Germline V gives CDR1 SEHNR, CDR2 FQNEAQ (reference sequence). CDR3 sequence (DNA): TGTGCCAGCAGCACCGAGGCCGGGAACACCATATATTTT. Its protein product is CASSTEAGNTIYF.

The table lists this clone with a count of one. The rearrangement joins TRBV6-5 to TRBJ1-4; 7 bases are shared with TRBD1. The germline CDR1 and CDR2 sequences are MNHEY and SVGAGI. With V trimmed by 2 bases and J by 3 bases, 6 bases remained unmatched. The CDR3 totals 16 residues. The CDR3 is CASSYVTGEANEKLFF. The CDR3 nucleotides read TGTGCCAGCAGTTACGTTACAGGGGAGGCTAATGAAAAACTGTTTTTT.

The V call is TRBV7-8, the J call TRBJ2-1; 10 nucleotides match TRBD2. The J segment lost 2 bases and the V segment lost 4 bases, leaving 2 bases of the junction unmatched. The CDR3 is made up of 15 amino acids. CDR1 is SGHVS and CDR2 is FQNEAQ in the germline V gene. CDR3 bases: TGTGCCAGCAGCTGGAGCGGGGGGGCCTACAATGAGCAGTTCTTC. Encoded protein: CASSWSGGAYNEQFF.

This clone was seen only once. V is TRBV5-4 and J is TRBJ2-4, with 8 bases matching TRBD1. V lost 3 bases and J lost 8; bases outside the gene matches: 10. Germline assignment: CDR1 SGHNT and CDR2 YYREEE (reference sequence). The CDR3 consists of 15 residues. CDR3 sequence (DNA): TGTGCCAGCAGCTCGGATCCCGGACAGGGATACATTCAGTACTTC. This translates into CASSSDPGQGYIQYF.

This chain uses TRBV5-6 with TRBJ1-2, with TRBD1 identical over 8 bases. J was trimmed by 3 bases and V by 3 bases; bases with no gene match: 4. The CDR3 spans 14 residues. Germline loops: CDR1 SGHDT, CDR2 YYEEEE. CDR3 loop: CASSWTGLYYGYTF. CDR3 bases: TGTGCCAGCAGCTGGACAGGGTTGTACTATGGCTACACCTTC.